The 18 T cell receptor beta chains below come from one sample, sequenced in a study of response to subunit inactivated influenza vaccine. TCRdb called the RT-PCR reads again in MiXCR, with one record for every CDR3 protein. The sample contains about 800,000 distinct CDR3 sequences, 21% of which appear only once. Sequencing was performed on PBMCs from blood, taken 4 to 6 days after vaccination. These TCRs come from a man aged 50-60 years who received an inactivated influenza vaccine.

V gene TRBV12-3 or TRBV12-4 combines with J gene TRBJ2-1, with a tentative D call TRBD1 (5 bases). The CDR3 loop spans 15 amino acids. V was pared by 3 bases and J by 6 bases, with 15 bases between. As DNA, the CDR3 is TGTGCCAGCAGTTTGCAGGGTAAAGCGATCAATGAGCAGTTCTTC. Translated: CASSLQGKAINEQFF.

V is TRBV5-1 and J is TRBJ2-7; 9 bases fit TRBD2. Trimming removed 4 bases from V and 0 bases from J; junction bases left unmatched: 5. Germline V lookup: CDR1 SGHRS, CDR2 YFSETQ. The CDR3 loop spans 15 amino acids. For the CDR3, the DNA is TGCGCCAGCAGCAGTTCTAGCGGGGTCTCCTACGAGCAGTACTTC. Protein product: CASSSSSGVSYEQYF.

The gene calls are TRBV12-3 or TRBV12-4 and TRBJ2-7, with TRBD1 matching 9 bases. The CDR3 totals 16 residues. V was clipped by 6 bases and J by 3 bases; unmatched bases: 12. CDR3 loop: CASSPRDRDVYYEQYF. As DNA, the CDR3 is TGTGCCAGCAGCCCCCGGGACAGGGACGTTTACTACGAGCAGTACTTC.

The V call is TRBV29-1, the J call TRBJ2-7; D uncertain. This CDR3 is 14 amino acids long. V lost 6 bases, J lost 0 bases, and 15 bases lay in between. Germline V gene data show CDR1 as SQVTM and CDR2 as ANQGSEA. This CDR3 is CSVETPGASYEQYF. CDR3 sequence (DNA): TGCAGCGTAGAGACTCCAGGAGCCTCCTACGAGCAGTACTTC.

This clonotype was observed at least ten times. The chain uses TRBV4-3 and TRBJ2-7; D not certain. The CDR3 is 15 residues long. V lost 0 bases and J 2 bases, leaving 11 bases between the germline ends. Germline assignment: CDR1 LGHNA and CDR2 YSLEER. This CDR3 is CASSQDIGSPYEQYF. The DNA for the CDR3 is TGCGCCAGCAGCCAAGACATTGGAAGTCCCTACGAGCAGTACTTC.

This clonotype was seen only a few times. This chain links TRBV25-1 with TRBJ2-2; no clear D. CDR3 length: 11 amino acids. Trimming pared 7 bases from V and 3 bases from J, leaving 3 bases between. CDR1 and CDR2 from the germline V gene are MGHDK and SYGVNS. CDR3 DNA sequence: TGTGCCAGCATGTACACCGGGGAGCTGTTTTTT. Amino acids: CASMYTGELFF.

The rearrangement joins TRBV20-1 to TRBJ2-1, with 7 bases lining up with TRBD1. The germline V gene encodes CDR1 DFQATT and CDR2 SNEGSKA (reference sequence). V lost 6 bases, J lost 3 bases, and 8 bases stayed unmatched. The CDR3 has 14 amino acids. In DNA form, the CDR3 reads TGCAGTGCCCTACGGGACAGAAACTACAATGAGCAGTTCTTC. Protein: CSALRDRNYNEQFF.

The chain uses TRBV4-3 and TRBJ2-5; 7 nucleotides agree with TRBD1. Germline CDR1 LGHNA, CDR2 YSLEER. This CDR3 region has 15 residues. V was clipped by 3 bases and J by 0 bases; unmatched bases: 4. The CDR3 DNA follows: TGCGCCAGCAGCCAGGGACAGACGTACCAAGAGACCCAGTACTTC. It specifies CASSQGQTYQETQYF.

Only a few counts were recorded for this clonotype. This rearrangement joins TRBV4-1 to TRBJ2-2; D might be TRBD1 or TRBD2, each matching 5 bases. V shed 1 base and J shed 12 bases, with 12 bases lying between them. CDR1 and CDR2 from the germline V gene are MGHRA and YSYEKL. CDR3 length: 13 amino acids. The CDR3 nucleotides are TGCGCCAGCAGCCAAGGCCTACCGGGGCAGCTGTTTTTT. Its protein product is CASSQGLPGQLFF.

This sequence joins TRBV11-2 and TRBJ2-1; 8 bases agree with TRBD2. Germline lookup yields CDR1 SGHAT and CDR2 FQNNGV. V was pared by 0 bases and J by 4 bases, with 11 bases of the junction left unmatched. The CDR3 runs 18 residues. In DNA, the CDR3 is TGTGCCAGCAGCTTAGATGTTATTCGGGGGGGAGATTACAATGAGCAGTTCTTC. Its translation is CASSLDVIRGGDYNEQFF.

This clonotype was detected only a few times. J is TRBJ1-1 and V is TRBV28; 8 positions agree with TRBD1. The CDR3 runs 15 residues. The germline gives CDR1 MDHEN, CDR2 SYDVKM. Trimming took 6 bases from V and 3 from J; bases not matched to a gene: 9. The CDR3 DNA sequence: TGTGCCAGCAGGGACAGGGTGGGAGCGGACACTGAAGCTTTCTTT. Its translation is CASRDRVGADTEAFF.

The chain's CDR3 is CASRRGHQPQHF. In DNA, the CDR3 is TGTGCCAGTAGGAGGGGCCATCAGCCCCAGCATTTT. This chain joins TRBV19 and TRBJ1-5; TRBD1 might be the D (5 bases). The V and J ends lost 6 bases and 5 bases respectively, with 8 bases between them. The CDR3 totals 12 residues. Germline CDR1 reads LNHDA; CDR2 reads SQIVND (reference sequence).

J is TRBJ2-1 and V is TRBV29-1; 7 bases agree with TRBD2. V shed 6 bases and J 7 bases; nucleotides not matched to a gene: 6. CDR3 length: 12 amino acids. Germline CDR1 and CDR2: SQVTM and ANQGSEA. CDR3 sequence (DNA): TGCAGCGTCCTGGGGGGGAGGAATGAGCAGTTCTTC. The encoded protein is CSVLGGRNEQFF.

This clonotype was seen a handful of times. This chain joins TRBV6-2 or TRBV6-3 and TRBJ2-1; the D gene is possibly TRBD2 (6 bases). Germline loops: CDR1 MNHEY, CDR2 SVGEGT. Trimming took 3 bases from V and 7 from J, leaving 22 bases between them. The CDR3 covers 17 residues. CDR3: CASSYGEEGSVRNEQFF. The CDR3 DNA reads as TGTGCCAGCAGTTATGGCGAGGAGGGCAGTGTTAGGAATGAGCAGTTCTTC.

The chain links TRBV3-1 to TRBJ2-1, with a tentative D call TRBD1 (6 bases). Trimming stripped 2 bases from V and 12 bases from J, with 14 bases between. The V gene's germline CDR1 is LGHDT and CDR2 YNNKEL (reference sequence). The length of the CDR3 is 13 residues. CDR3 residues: CASSQRTGSGQFF. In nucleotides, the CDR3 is TGTGCCAGCAGCCAAAGAACAGGGTCGGGGCAGTTCTTC.

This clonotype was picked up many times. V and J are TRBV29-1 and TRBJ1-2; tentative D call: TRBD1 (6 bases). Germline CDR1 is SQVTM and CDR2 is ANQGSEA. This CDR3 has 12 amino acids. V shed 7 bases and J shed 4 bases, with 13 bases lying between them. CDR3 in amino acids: CSAGDTLYGYTF. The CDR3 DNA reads TGCAGCGCCGGGGACACCCTCTATGGCTACACCTTC.

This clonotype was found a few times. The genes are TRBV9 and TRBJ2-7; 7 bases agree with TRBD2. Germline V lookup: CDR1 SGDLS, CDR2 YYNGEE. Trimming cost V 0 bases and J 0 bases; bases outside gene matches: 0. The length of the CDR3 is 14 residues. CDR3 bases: TGTGCCAGCAGCGTAGGGGACTACTCCTACGAGCAGTACTTC. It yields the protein CASSVGDYSYEQYF.

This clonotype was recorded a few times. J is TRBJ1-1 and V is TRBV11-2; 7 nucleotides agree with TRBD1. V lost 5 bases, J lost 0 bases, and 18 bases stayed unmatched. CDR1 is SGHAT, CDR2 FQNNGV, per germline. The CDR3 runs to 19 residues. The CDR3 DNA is TGTGCCAGCAGCACTTTGGGCGGAGGGGGCGCGCTCTTGAACACTGAAGCTTTCTTT. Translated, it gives CASSTLGGGGALLNTEAFF.